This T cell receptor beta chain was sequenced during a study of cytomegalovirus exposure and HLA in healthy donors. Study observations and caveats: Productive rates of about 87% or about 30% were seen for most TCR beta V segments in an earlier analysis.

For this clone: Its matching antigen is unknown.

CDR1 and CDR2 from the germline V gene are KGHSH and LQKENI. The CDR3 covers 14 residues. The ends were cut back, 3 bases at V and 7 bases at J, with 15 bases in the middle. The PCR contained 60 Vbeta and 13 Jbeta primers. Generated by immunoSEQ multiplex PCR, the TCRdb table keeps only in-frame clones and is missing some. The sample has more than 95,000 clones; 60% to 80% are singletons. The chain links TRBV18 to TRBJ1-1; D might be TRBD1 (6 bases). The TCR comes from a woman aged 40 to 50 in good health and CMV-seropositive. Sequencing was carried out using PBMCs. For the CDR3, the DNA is TGTGCCAGCTCACCTGTTAATGGACAGAGTGAAGCTTTCTTT. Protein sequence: CASSPVNGQSEAFF.